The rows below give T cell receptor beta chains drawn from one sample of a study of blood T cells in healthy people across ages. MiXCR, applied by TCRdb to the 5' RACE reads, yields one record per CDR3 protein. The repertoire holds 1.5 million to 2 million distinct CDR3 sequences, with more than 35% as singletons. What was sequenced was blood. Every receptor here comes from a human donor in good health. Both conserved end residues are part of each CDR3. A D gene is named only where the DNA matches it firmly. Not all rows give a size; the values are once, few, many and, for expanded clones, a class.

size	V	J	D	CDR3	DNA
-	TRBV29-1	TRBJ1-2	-	CSVEHNGYTF	TGCAGCGTTGAACATAATGGCTACACCTTC
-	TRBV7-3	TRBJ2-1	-	CASSLKGLRNEQFF	TGTGCCAGCAGCTTAAAGGGGCTCAGGAATGAGCAGTTCTTC
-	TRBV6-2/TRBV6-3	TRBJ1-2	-	CASSYSYEGVDYGYTF	TGTGCCAGCAGTTACTCGTATGAGGGAGTGGACTATGGCTACACCTTC
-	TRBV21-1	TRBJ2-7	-	CASSLLKVVVEQYF	TGTGCCAGCAGCCTCCTTAAGGTTGTGGTCGAGCAGTACTTC
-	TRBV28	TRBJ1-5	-	CASRDAGQPQHF	TGTGCCAGCAGGGACGCGGGGCAGCCCCAGCATTTT
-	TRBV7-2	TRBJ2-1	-	CASSPSPVGNEQFF	TGTGCCAGCAGCCCTTCACCCGTTGGGAATGAGCAGTTCTTC
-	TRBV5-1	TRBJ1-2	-	CASSLMFQVGSPYGYTF	TGCGCCAGCAGCTTAATGTTCCAGGTGGGCAGTCCCTATGGCTACACCTTC
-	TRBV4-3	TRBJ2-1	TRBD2	CASSPTGGSGGPITYNEQFF	TGCGCCAGCAGCCCTACCGGGGGCAGCGGGGGCCCTATAACGTACAATGAGCAGTTCTTC
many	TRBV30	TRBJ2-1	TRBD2	CAWSITSGSYNEQFF	TGTGCCTGGAGTATCACTAGCGGGTCCTACAATGAGCAGTTCTTC
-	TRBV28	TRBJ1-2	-	CASRPTGVYGYTF	TGTGCCAGCAGACCCACGGGGGTCTATGGCTACACCTTC
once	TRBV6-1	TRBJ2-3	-	CASEQRLGRIRRVDTQYF	TGTGCCAGCGAGCAGAGGCTGGGGCGGATCAGGCGGGTGGATACGCAGTATTTT
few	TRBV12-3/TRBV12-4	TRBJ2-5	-	CASGQRSQETQCF	TGTGCCAGCGGCCAGCGGAGCCAAGAGACCCAGTGCTTC
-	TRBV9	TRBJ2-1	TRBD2	CASSVASGGADEQFF	TGTGCCAGCAGCGTGGCTAGCGGGGGGGCAGATGAGCAGTTCTTC
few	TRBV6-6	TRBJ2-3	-	CASSRGPSGDTQYF	TGTGCCAGCAGCCGTGGCCCCAGCGGAGATACGCAGTATTTT
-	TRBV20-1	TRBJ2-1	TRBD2	CSARDPSGGQYNEQFF	TGCAGTGCTAGAGATCCCAGCGGGGGCCAATACAATGAGCAGTTCTTC
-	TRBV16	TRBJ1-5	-	CASSQSRDGNQPQHF	TGTGCCAGCAGCCAATCCAGGGACGGCAATCAGCCCCAGCATTTT
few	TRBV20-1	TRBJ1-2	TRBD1	CSARSGQGAMGYTF	TGCAGTGCTCGTTCGGGACAGGGAGCTATGGGCTACACCTTC
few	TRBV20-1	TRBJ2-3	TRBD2	CSVRPPAGAGGTDTQYF	TGCAGTGTTCGCCCCCCCGCGGGGGCGGGAGGTACAGATACGCAGTATTTT
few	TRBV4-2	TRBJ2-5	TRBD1	CASSQDQQGAGETQYF	TGTGCCAGCAGCCAAGATCAACAGGGGGCGGGAGAGACCCAGTACTTC
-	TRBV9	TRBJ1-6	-	CASSVEGTEGTLHF	TGTGCCAGCAGCGTAGAAGGGACGGAGGGGACCCTCCACTTT
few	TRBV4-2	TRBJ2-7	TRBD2	CASSQGEGEQYF	TGTGCCAGCAGCCAAGGGGAGGGCGAGCAGTACTTC
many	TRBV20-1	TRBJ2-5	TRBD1	CSASPPAGTGGIGTQYF	TGCAGTGCTAGCCCCCCCGCCGGGACAGGGGGCATCGGGACCCAGTACTTC
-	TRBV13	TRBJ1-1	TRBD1	CASSPMTGGAEAFF	TGTGCCAGCAGCCCTATGACAGGGGGGGCTGAAGCTTTCTTT
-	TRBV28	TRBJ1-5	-	CASSLVLSVNQPQHF	TGTGCCAGCAGTTTGGTCCTGAGCGTCAATCAGCCCCAGCATTTT
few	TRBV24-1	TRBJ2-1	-	CATSDMGETYNEQFF	TGTGCCACCAGTGATATGGGGGAAACCTACAATGAGCAGTTCTTC
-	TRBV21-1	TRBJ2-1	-	CASSGWTRNEQFF	TGTGCCAGCAGCGGGTGGACTAGAAATGAGCAGTTCTTC
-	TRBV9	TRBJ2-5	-	CASSVSGAQGYQETQYF	TGTGCCAGCAGCGTATCGGGAGCGCAGGGGTACCAAGAGACCCAGTACTTC
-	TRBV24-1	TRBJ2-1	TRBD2	CATSDSLAGGFENNEQFF	TGTGCCACCAGTGATTCGCTAGCGGGGGGGTTTGAAAACAATGAGCAGTTCTTC